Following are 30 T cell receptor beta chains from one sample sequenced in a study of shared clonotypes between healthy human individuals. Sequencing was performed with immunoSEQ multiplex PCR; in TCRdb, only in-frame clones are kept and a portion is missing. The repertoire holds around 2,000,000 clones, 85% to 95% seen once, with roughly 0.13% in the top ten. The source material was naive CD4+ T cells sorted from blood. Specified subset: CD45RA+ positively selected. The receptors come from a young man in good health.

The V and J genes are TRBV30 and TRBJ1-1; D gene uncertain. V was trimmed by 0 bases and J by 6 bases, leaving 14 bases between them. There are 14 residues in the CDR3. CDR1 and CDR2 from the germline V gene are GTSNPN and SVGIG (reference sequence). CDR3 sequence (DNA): TGTGCCTGGAGTGTGGTGTCCAGCCTCCCTGAAGCTTTCTTT. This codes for CAWSVVSSLPEAFF.

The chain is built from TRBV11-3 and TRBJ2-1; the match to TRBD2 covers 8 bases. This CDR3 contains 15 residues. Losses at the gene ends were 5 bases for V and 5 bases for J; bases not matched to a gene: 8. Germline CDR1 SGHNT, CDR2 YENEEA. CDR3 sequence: CASSVASGPNNEQFF. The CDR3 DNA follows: TGTGCCAGCAGCGTCGCTAGCGGGCCCAACAATGAGCAGTTCTTC.

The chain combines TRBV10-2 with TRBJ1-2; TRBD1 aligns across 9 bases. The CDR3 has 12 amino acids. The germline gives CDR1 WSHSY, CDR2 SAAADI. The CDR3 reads CGTGTGNYGYTF. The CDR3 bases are TGCGGGACCGGGACAGGGAACTATGGCTACACCTTC.

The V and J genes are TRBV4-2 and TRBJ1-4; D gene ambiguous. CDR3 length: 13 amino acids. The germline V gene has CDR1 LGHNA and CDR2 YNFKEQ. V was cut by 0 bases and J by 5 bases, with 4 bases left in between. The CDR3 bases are TGTGCCAGCAGCCAAGAGAGCAATGAAAAACTGTTTTTT. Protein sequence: CASSQESNEKLFF.

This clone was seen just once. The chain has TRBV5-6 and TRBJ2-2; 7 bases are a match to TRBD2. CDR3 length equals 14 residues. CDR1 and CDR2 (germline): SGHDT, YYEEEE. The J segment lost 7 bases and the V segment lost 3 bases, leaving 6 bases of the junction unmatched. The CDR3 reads CASSSSGKGGELFF. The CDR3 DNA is TGTGCCAGCAGCTCAAGCGGGAAGGGCGGGGAGCTGTTTTTT.

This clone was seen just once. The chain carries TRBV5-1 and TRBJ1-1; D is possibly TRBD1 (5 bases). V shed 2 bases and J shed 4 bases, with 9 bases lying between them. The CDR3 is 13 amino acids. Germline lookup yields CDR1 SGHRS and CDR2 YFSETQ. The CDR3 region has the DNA TGCGCCAGCAGCTTTCAGGGTATCACTGAAGCTTTCTTT. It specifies CASSFQGITEAFF.

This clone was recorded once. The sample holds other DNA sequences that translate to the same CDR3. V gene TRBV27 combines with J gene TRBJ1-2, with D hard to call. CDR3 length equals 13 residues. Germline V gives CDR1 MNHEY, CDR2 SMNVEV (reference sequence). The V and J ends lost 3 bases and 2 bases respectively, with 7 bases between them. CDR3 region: CASSFGRNYGYTF. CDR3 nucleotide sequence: TGTGCCAGCAGTTTCGGGCGAAACTATGGCTACACCTTC.

Here the CDR3 DNA reads TGTGCCAGCAGTTTATTTGGGGCTAATGAAAAACTGTTTTTT. Translated: CASSLFGANEKLFF. The rearrangement links TRBV27 to TRBJ1-4; D not resolved. In germline, CDR1 is MNHEY, CDR2 SMNVEV (reference sequence). Trimming stripped 1 base from V and 3 bases from J, with 6 bases between. The CDR3 extends over 14 amino acids.

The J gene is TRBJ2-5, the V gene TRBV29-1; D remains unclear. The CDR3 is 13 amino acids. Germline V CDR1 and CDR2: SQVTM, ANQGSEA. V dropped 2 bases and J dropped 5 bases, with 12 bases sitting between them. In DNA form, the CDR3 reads TGCAGCGTTGAATCGAGGTCGGTCGAGACCCAGTACTTC. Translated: CSVESRSVETQYF.

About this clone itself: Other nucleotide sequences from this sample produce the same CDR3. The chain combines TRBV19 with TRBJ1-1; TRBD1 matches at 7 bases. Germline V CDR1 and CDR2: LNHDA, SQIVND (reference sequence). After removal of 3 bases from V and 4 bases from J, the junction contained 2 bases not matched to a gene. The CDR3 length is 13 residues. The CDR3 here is CASSIQGGTEAFF. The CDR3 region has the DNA TGTGCCAGTAGTATCCAGGGGGGCACTGAAGCTTTCTTT.

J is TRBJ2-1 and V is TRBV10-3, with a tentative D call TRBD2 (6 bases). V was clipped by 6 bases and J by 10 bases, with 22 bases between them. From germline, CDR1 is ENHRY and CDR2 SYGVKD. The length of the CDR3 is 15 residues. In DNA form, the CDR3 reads TGTGCCATCAGCGCCCGAGATAGCGGAGTACTAGAGCAGTTCTTC. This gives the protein CAISARDSGVLEQFF.

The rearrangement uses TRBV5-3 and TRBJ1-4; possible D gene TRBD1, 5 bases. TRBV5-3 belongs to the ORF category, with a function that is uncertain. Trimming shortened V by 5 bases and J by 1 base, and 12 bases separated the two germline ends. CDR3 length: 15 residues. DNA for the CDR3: TGTGCCAGAAGAACGGACAACCGAACTAATGAAAAACTGTTTTTT. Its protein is CARRTDNRTNEKLFF.

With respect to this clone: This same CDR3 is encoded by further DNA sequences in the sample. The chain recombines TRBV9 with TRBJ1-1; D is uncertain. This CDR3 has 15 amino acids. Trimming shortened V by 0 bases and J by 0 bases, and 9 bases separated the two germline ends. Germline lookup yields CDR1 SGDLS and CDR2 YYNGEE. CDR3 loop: CASSVVSALNTEAFF. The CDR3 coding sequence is TGTGCCAGCAGCGTAGTATCAGCCCTGAACACTGAAGCTTTCTTT.

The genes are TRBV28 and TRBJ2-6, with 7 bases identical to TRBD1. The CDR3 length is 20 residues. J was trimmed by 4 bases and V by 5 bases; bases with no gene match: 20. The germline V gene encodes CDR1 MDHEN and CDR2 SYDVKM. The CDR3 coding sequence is TGTGCCAGCAGTCCAAAACACAGGGGACGGGTTGGCTTAGGGGCCAACGTCCTGACTTTC. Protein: CASSPKHRGRVGLGANVLTF.

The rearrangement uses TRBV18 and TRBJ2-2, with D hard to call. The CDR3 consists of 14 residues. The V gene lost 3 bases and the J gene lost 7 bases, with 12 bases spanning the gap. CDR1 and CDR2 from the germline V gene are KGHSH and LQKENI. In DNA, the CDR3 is TGTGCCAGCTCACCTCTCCCCGCAGGCGGGGAGCTGTTTTTT. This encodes CASSPLPAGGELFF.

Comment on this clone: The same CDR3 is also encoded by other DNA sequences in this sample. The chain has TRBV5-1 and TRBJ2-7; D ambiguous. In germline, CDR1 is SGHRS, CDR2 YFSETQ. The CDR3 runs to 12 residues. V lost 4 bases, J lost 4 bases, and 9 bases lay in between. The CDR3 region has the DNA TGCGCCAGCAGCATAAATTCGTACGAGCAGTACTTC. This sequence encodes CASSINSYEQYF.

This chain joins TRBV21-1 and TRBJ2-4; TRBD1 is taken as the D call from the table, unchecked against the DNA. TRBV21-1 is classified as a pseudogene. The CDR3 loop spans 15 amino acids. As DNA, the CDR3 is TGTGCCAGCAGCAAAGGGGGACAGGGGCCGCGATCGCGGTACTTC. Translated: CASSKGGQGPRSRYF.

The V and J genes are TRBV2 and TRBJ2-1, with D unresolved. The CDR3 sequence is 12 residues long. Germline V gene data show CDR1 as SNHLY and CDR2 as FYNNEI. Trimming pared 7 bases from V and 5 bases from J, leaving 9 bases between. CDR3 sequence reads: CASMGSNNEQFF. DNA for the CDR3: TGTGCCAGCATGGGCAGCAACAATGAGCAGTTCTTC.

The CDR3 loop reads CASRTGNFREQYF. Written as DNA, the CDR3 is TGTGCCAGCAGGACGGGGAACTTCCGCGAGCAGTACTTC. This chain links TRBV2 with TRBJ2-7, with D perhaps TRBD2 (5 bases). Germline values: CDR1 SNHLY, CDR2 FYNNEI. Trimming pared 6 bases from V and 6 bases from J, leaving 15 bases between. The length of the CDR3 is 13 residues.

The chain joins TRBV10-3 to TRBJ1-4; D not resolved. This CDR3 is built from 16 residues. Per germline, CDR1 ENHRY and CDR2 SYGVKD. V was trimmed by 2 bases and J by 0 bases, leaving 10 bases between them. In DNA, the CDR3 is TGTGCCATCAGTGAGAAATTCGGGGCAACTAATGAAAAACTGTTTTTT. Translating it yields CAISEKFGATNEKLFF.

The CDR3 sequence: CASSARGGPWNEQFF. The DNA for the CDR3 is TGTGCCAGCAGCGCCAGGGGGGGGCCGTGGAATGAGCAGTTCTTC. This sequence joins TRBV6-5 and TRBJ2-1, with D perhaps assigned TRBD1 or TRBD2 (7 bases each). The CDR3 loop spans 15 amino acids. Germline V gene sequence: CDR1 MNHEY, CDR2 SVGAGI. V was pared by 6 bases and J by 7 bases, with 19 bases between.

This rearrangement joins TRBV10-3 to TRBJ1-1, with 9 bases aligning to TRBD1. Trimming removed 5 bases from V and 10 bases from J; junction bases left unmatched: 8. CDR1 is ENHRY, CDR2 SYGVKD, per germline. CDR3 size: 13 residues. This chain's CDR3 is CAISPRDREGAFF. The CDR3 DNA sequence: TGTGCCATCAGTCCCCGGGACAGGGAAGGAGCTTTCTTT.

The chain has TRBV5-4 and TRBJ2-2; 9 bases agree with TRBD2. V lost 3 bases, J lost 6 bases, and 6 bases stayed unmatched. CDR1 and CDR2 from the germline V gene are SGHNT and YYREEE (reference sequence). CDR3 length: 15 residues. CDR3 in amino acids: CASSWNGGRAGELFF. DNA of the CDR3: TGTGCCAGCAGCTGGAATGGCGGGAGGGCCGGGGAGCTGTTTTTT.

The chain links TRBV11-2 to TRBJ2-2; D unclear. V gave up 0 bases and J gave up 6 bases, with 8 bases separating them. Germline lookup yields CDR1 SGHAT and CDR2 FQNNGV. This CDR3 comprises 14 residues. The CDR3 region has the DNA TGTGCCAGCAGCTTAGAATTAAGCGCCGGGGAGCTGTTTTTT. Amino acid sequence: CASSLELSAGELFF.

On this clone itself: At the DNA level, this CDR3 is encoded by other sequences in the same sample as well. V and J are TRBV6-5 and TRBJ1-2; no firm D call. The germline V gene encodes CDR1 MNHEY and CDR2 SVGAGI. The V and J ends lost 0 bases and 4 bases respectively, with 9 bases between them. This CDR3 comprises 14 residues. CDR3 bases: TGTGCCAGCAGTTACTCGGGGATCTCCTATGGCTACACCTTC. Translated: CASSYSGISYGYTF.

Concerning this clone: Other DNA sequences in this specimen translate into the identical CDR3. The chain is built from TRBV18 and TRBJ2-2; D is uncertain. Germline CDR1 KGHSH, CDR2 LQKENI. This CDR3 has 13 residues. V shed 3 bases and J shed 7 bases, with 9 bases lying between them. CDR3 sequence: CASSPRSGGELFF. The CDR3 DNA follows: TGTGCCAGCTCACCTCGTTCCGGCGGGGAGCTGTTTTTT.

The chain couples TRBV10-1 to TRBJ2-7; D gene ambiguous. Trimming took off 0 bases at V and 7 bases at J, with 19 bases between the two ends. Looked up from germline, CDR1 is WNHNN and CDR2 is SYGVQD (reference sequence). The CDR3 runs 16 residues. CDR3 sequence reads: CASSESSTAFRSEQYF. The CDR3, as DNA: TGCGCCAGCAGTGAGTCCTCGACGGCCTTTAGGTCGGAGCAGTACTTC.

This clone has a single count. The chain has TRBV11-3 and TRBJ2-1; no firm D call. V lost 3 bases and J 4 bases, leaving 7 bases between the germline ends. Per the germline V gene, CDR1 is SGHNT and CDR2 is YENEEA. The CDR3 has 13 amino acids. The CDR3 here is CASSFHGYNEQFF. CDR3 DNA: TGTGCCAGCAGCTTCCACGGGTACAATGAGCAGTTCTTC.

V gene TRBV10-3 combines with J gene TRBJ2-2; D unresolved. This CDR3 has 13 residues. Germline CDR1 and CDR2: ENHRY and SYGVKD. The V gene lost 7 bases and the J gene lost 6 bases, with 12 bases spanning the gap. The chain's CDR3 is CAITHAESGELFF. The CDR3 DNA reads TGTGCCATCACCCACGCAGAATCCGGGGAGCTGTTTTTT.

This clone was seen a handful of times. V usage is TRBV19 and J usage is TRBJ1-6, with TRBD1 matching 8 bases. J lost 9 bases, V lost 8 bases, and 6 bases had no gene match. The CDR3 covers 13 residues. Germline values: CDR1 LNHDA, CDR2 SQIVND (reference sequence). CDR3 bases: TGTGCCAGTCGGGGACAGGTTACTTCACCCCTCCACTTT. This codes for CASRGQVTSPLHF.